These 17 T cell receptor beta chains originate from one sample sequenced in a study of CD8+ T cells in alopecia areata. Sequencing relied on a cDNA template that was reverse transcribed from extracted RNA. The method was immunoSEQ multiplex PCR; TCRdb's version includes in-frame clones alone and lacks a portion of them. The table includes around 120,000 clones, roughly two fifths detected once. Sequencing was done on a sample of CD4+ T cells sorted from blood. The receptors derive from a human donor with alopecia areata.

The genes are TRBV7-9 and TRBJ2-7; D is undetermined. The V gene's germline CDR1 is SEHNR and CDR2 FQNEAQ (reference sequence). The CDR3 spans 15 residues. V lost 5 bases to trimming and J lost 3 bases, with 17 bases between them. The CDR3 protein is CASSPPIGVGYEQYF. CDR3 DNA sequence: TGTGCCAGCAGCCCACCTATTGGGGTCGGCTACGAGCAGTACTTC.

This clone was detected a few times. The V and J genes are TRBV4-3 and TRBJ2-3; no reliable D call. CDR3 size: 13 residues. Germline CDR1 LGHNA, CDR2 YSLEER. Trimming took off 0 bases at V and 6 bases at J, with 7 bases between the two ends. The CDR3 protein is CASSQDHGDTQYF. DNA for the CDR3: TGCGCCAGCAGCCAAGATCATGGGGATACGCAGTATTTT.

This clone has more than one count but fewer than ten. The same CDR3 is also encoded by other DNA sequences in this sample. The chain is built from TRBV7-2 and TRBJ2-6, with D hard to call. This CDR3 has 16 amino acids. Between the trimmed V and J ends, which lost 3 bases and 0 bases, there was a span of 9 bases. Germline V gene lookup returns CDR1 SGHTA and CDR2 FQGNSA. CDR3 residues: CASSLTSSSGANVLTF. The DNA for the CDR3 is TGTGCCAGCAGCTTGACAAGTAGCTCTGGGGCCAACGTCCTGACTTTC. Complete variable domain (other parts from reference TRBV7-2 and TRBJ2-6): GAGVSQSPSNKVTEKGKDVELRCDPISGHTALYWYRQSLGQGLEFLIYFQGNSAPDKSGLPSDRFSAERTGGSVSTLTIQRTQQEDSAVYLCASSLTSSSGANVLTFGAGSRLTVL.

The chain recombines TRBV30 with TRBJ1-2; D not resolved. Deletions cut 5 bases from V and 7 bases from J, with 17 bases between. In germline, CDR1 is GTSNPN, CDR2 SVGIG (reference sequence). There are 13 residues in the CDR3. The DNA for the CDR3 is TGTGCCTGGCAAGCCCGGGATGGTTTTGGCTACACCTTC. Amino acids: CAWQARDGFGYTF.

The J gene is TRBJ2-2, the V gene TRBV5-6; D is ambiguous. Trimming removed 5 bases at V and 8 bases at J, with 10 bases between. Germline values: CDR1 SGHDT, CDR2 YYEEEE. The CDR3 sequence is 12 residues long. CDR3 sequence: CASSFARGELFF. The CDR3 nucleotides are TGTGCCAGCAGTTTTGCCAGAGGGGAGCTGTTTTTT.

J is TRBJ2-7 and V is TRBV10-3, with 12 nucleotides matching TRBD1. After removal of 2 bases from V and 0 bases from J, the junction contained 2 bases not matched to a gene. The CDR3 contains 16 residues. Germline values: CDR1 ENHRY, CDR2 SYGVKD. The CDR3, as DNA: TGTGCCATCAGTGAGCCGGGACAGGGGGCCTCCTACGAGCAGTACTTC. This sequence encodes CAISEPGQGASYEQYF.

The chain uses TRBV29-1 and TRBJ2-5; the match to TRBD1 covers 11 bases. Germline-derived CDR1 and CDR2 are SQVTM and ANQGSEA. Trimming removed 6 bases from V and 0 bases from J; junction bases left unmatched: 6. This CDR3 contains 15 residues. The chain's CDR3 is CSVRGDRGYQETQYF. The DNA for the CDR3 is TGCAGCGTCCGCGGGGACAGGGGGTACCAAGAGACCCAGTACTTC.

Here the CDR3 DNA reads TGTGCCAGCAGGGACAGGCAGGCAGGCTACACCTTC. Protein sequence: CASRDRQAGYTF. The genes are TRBV6-5 and TRBJ1-2, with 7 bases aligning to TRBD1. Germline CDR1 MNHEY, CDR2 SVGAGI. The CDR3 has 12 residues. V gave up 6 bases and J gave up 8 bases; unmatched junction bases: 6.

This clone was observed a handful of times. The V and J genes are TRBV4-1 and TRBJ2-5; a possible D gene is TRBD2 (6 bases). The V and J ends lost 2 bases and 5 bases respectively, with 12 bases between them. This CDR3 region has 14 residues. The germline V gene has CDR1 MGHRA and CDR2 YSYEKL. The CDR3 spells CASSQPAGYETQYF. CDR3 nucleotides: TGCGCCAGCAGCCAACCCGCGGGGTATGAGACCCAGTACTTC.

This clone was counted only a few times. This rearrangement joins TRBV7-9 to TRBJ1-6, with D unclear. Germline CDR1 SEHNR, CDR2 FQNEAQ (reference sequence). V lost 2 bases and J 5 bases, leaving 7 bases between the germline ends. This CDR3 spans 14 amino acids. CDR3 in DNA: TGTGCCAGCAGCTTAACCCAGAATAATTCACCCCTCCACTTT. It codes for CASSLTQNNSPLHF.

The chain carries TRBV5-1 and TRBJ2-7, with D perhaps TRBD1 or TRBD2 (5 bases each). Germline lookup yields CDR1 SGHRS and CDR2 YFSETQ. CDR3 length equals 16 residues. The V end lost 1 base, the J end lost 4 bases, and 18 bases lay between the germline ends. CDR3 DNA: TGCGCCAGCAGCTTGTGGGTCCGGGACGGACCTTACGAGCAGTACTTC. Translating gives CASSLWVRDGPYEQYF.

J is TRBJ1-1 and V is TRBV7-2, with 7 bases aligning to TRBD1. Germline CDR1 SGHTA, CDR2 FQGNSA. With 5 bases clipped from V and 0 bases from J, the junction kept 12 bases outside the gene matches. The CDR3 length is 17 residues. The CDR3 DNA follows: TGTGCCAGCAGCCCGACTCCCGGGACAGCCATGAACACTGAAGCTTTCTTT. Protein: CASSPTPGTAMNTEAFF.

The chain has TRBV4-2 and TRBJ2-1; perhaps TRBD2 as D (7 bases). Germline CDR1 is LGHNA and CDR2 is YNFKEQ. Trimming stripped 4 bases from V and 2 bases from J, with 18 bases between. The CDR3 consists of 17 residues. Here the CDR3 DNA reads TGTGCCAGCAGCCGTCGCGGGGGCCCTCTTACCTACAATGAGCAGTTCTTC. Translated: CASSRRGGPLTYNEQFF.

This clone was seen only a few times. CDR3: CSLRQARTDTQYF. The CDR3 DNA is TGCAGCCTTCGACAGGCCCGCACAGATACGCAGTATTTT. V is TRBV29-1 and J is TRBJ2-3; D might be TRBD1 (6 bases). Germline values: CDR1 SQVTM, CDR2 ANQGSEA. The V gene lost 8 bases and the J gene lost 1 base, with 13 bases spanning the gap. CDR3 length: 13 amino acids.

The genes are TRBV5-1 and TRBJ2-7; 10 positions match TRBD2. Germline V gene lookup returns CDR1 SGHRS and CDR2 YFSETQ. V dropped 7 bases and J dropped 2; count of bases not matched to a gene: 9. The CDR3 totals 15 residues. The CDR3 sequence is CASQLIAGGTYEQYF. CDR3 in DNA: TGCGCCAGCCAACTTATAGCGGGGGGTACCTACGAGCAGTACTTC.

Only a few counts were recorded for this clone. The chain joins TRBV29-1 to TRBJ2-5; no firm D call. The CDR3 is 12 amino acids. V gave up 4 bases and J gave up 4 bases, with 10 bases separating them. Germline CDR1 reads SQVTM; CDR2 reads ANQGSEA. The CDR3 DNA is TGCAGCGTTGGTCGGTGGCGAGAGACCCAGTACTTC. Translation: CSVGRWRETQYF.

V usage is TRBV7-2 and J usage is TRBJ1-1; D might be TRBD1 (6 bases). The CDR3 has 15 amino acids. Germline CDR1 is SGHTA and CDR2 is FQGNSA. The V end lost 5 bases, the J end lost 4 bases, and 17 bases lay between the germline ends. The CDR3 sequence is CASSLRVKGGTEAFF. In nucleotides, the CDR3 is TGTGCCAGCAGCCTGAGGGTCAAAGGGGGCACTGAAGCTTTCTTT.